These T cell receptor beta chains were read from a single sample in a study of blood T cell repertoires in COVID-19. TCRdb's table, derived via immunoSEQ multiplex PCR, lists solely in-frame clones and lacks some. Of approximately 130,000 clones listed, about 76% are singletons. The sample was peripheral blood. The source is a man at least 80 years old with acute or convalescent COVID-19. Both conserved end residues are part of each CDR3. A D gene is named only where the DNA matches it firmly. Some rows have no size entry. The others give once, few or many, or a class for an expanded clone.

>-|TRBD1|TRBV18|TRBJ2-7
TGTGCCAGCTCACCGCAGGGGGCTTGGGAGCAGTACTTC
CASSPQGAWEQYF
>-|-|TRBV7-8|TRBJ2-7
TGTGCCAGCAGCTCGGGGGTGGCCTACGAGCAGTACTTC
CASSSGVAYEQYF
>few|-|TRBV27|TRBJ1-2
TGTGCCAGCAGGCCGGGGGGCAGATTCTATGGCTACACCTTC
CASRPGGRFYGYTF
>-|-|TRBV29-1|TRBJ2-5
TGCAGCGTTGGTGGTCACGGGGGGCCCCAAGAGACCCAGTACTTC
CSVGGHGGPQETQYF
>-|-|TRBV15|TRBJ2-3
TGTGCCACCAGCAGCCTCTCTACAGGGTTAGGCACAGATACGCAGTATTTT
CATSSLSTGLGTDTQYF
>-|-|TRBV6-5|TRBJ1-2
TGTGCCAGCAGTCCGGATCTTCAGGGGAACTATGGCTACACCTTC
CASSPDLQGNYGYTF
>once|-|TRBV2|TRBJ2-7
TGTGCCAGCAATCCCTCGGGCTCCTACGAGCAGTACTTC
CASNPSGSYEQYF
>-|TRBD2|TRBV7-9|TRBJ2-7
TGTGCCAGCAGCTCCGGGGGGAGATCCTACGAGCAGTACTTC
CASSSGGRSYEQYF
>-|TRBD1|TRBV18|TRBJ2-3
TGTGCCAGCTCACCAGGGACAGCCCTTACTAGCACAGATACGCAGTATTTT
CASSPGTALTSTDTQYF
>-|-|TRBV19|TRBJ1-5
TGTGCCAGTAGTATAGATCGGGGTCAGCCCCAGCATTTT
CASSIDRGQPQHF
>-|-|TRBV27|TRBJ1-2
TGTGCCAGCAGTTTTAATCGGGGAGTGGATGGCTACACCTTC
CASSFNRGVDGYTF
>-|TRBD1|TRBV10-3|TRBJ1-6
TGTGCCATCAGTGAAGAACAGGGGGTTAGGTCACCCCTCCACTTT
CAISEEQGVRSPLHF
>-|-|TRBV6-5|TRBJ2-7
TGTGCCAGCGCCGACAGGAGAGACTCCTACGAGCAGTACTTC
CASADRRDSYEQYF
>-|-|TRBV5-8|TRBJ1-6
TGTGCCAGCAGCATGATCGGTAATTCACCCCTCCACTTT
CASSMIGNSPLHF
>-|-|TRBV5-4|TRBJ2-7
TGTGCCAGCAGCTTGGACCAGGGAAACGAGCAGTACTTC
CASSLDQGNEQYF
>-|-|TRBV20-1|TRBJ2-5
TGCAGTGCTCCAACCGGGGAGACCCAGTACTTC
CSAPTGETQYF
>-|-|TRBV2|TRBJ2-5
TGTGCCAGCAGCGGACAGCGACAAGAGACCCAGTACTTC
CASSGQRQETQYF
>-|-|TRBV7-9|TRBJ1-1
TGTGCCAGCAGCTTAGGGCAGGTGAACACTGAAGCTTTCTTT
CASSLGQVNTEAFF
>-|TRBD1|TRBV7-9|TRBJ2-3
TGTGCCAGCGGAGGGGACAGGGAATCCACAGATACGCAGTATTTT
CASGGDRESTDTQYF
>-|TRBD1|TRBV28|TRBJ1-2
TGTGCCAGCAGTAGACAGGGTGGCTATGGCTACACCTTC
CASSRQGGYGYTF
>few|TRBD1|TRBV6-5|TRBJ1-1
TGTGCCAGCAGTTACTCTTGGACAGGGCTCACTGAAGCTTTCTTT
CASSYSWTGLTEAFF
>-|TRBD1|TRBV10-3|TRBJ1-5
TGTGCCATCAAGGGGGCCTCTAATCAGCCCCAGCATTTT
CAIKGASNQPQHF
>once|-|TRBV19|TRBJ1-1
TGTGCCAGTATGATGGCCAGGGAGAACACTGAAGCTTTCTTT
CASMMARENTEAFF
>-|-|TRBV30|TRBJ1-1
TGTGCCTGGAGGGAACAGCCGAACACTGAAGCTTTCTTT
CAWREQPNTEAFF
>-|-|TRBV24-1|TRBJ2-1
TGTGCCACCAGTTTGAGGGGAGGAAATGAGCAGTTCTTC
CATSLRGGNEQFF
>-|-|TRBV6-5|TRBJ1-5
TGTGCCAGCTCGGGGGTAGAATATCAGCCCCAGCATTTT
CASSGVEYQPQHF
>few|-|TRBV5-1|TRBJ2-7
TGCGCCAGCAGCTTGTCGACCTCAAGACTTAGTTCCTACGAGCAGTACTTC
CASSLSTSRLSSYEQYF
>-|TRBD1|TRBV11-2|TRBJ1-5
TGTGCCAGCAGCTTAGGGGGACAGTATAGCAATCAGCCCCAGCATTTT
CASSLGGQYSNQPQHF
>-|-|TRBV4-3|TRBJ2-4
TGCGCCAGCAGCCCGGGGGGAACAGGGGGTAACATTCAGTACTTC
CASSPGGTGGNIQYF
>many|-|TRBV4-1|TRBJ1-3
TGCGCCAGCAGCCAAGGTCTGCTATTTGGAAACACCATATATTTT
CASSQGLLFGNTIYF
>-|TRBD2|TRBV2|TRBJ2-7
TGTGCCAGCAGTGTTAGACTAGCGGGGGGTTATGGGTCCTACGAGCAGTACTTC
CASSVRLAGGYGSYEQYF
>-|TRBD1|TRBV5-1|TRBJ2-5
TGCGCCAGCAGCTTGGGTATGCAGGGGGCTTCCAGAGAGACCCAGTACTTC
CASSLGMQGASRETQYF
>-|-|TRBV30|TRBJ2-7
TGTGCCTGGAGTAAGGGTGGTGGGCAGGGGAACGAGCAGTACTTC
CAWSKGGGQGNEQYF
>few|TRBD2|TRBV4-3|TRBJ2-1
TGCGCCAGCAGTTATACTAGCGGGGGGCTTTACAATGAGCAGTTCTTC
CASSYTSGGLYNEQFF
>-|TRBD2|TRBV5-1|TRBJ2-3
TGCGCCAGCAGCCCCGGGACTAGCGGGGGGGCAATAGATACGCAGTATTTT
CASSPGTSGGAIDTQYF
>once|-|TRBV30|TRBJ2-5
TGTGCCTGGAGTAAAACAGGACGACTCTATGGAGAGACCCAGTACTTC
CAWSKTGRLYGETQYF
>-|-|TRBV28|TRBJ1-2
TGTGCCAGCACCCTGACAGGAATTAACTATGGCTACACCTTC
CASTLTGINYGYTF
>-|-|TRBV4-3|TRBJ1-4
TGCGCCAGCAGCCAAGATCTCGGACAGTGGAAAAAACTGTTTTTT
CASSQDLGQWKKLFF
>-|TRBD2|TRBV29-1|TRBJ2-3
TGCAGCGTGGCAGCGTCTAGCGGTAGCACAGATACGCAGTATTTT
CSVAASSGSTDTQYF
>-|TRBD2|TRBV4-2|TRBJ2-1
TGTGCCAGCAGCCGACGACTAGCGGGGGCTCCCGTTGAGCAGTTCTTC
CASSRRLAGAPVEQFF
>-|-|TRBV5-1|TRBJ2-1
TGCGCCAGCAGCTTTGCGACAGGTAACAATGAGCAGTTCTTC
CASSFATGNNEQFF
>-|TRBD1|TRBV24-1|TRBJ1-2
TGTGCCACCAGTGATGACAGGGGCTATGGCTACACCTTC
CATSDDRGYGYTF
>-|-|TRBV6-4|TRBJ2-7
TGTGCCAGCAGTGCCCGACGGACACCTCCCTTTTGCCACGAGCAGTACTTC
CASSARRTPPFCHEQYF
>-|-|TRBV3-1/TRBV3-2|TRBJ1-5
TGTGCCAGCAGCCAAGGCCAGCGGCCCCAGCATTTT
CASSQGQRPQHF
>-|-|TRBV24-1|TRBJ2-3
TGTGCCACCAGTGGCGGCGGGAGCACAGATACGCAGTATTTT
CATSGGGSTDTQYF
>-|TRBD1|TRBV2|TRBJ1-1
TGTGCCAGCAGCAGATACGGGACAGCGAACACTGAAGCTTTCTTT
CASSRYGTANTEAFF
>-|TRBD1|TRBV10-3|TRBJ2-5
TGTGCCATCCGCGGACAGGGAGGAGAGACCCAGTACTTC
CAIRGQGGETQYF
>-|TRBD1|TRBV10-3|TRBJ1-1
TGTGCCATCAGTCGGACAGGGGGACTGAACACTGAAGCTTTCTTT
CAISRTGGLNTEAFF
>few|-|TRBV7-8|TRBJ1-1
TGTGCCAGCAGCACGTCCGTGACACAGAACACTGAAGCTTTCTTT
CASSTSVTQNTEAFF
>-|TRBD2|TRBV2|TRBJ2-5
TGTGCCAGCAGTCCCGGGAGGGCCCAAGAGACCCAGTACTTC
CASSPGRAQETQYF
>-|-|TRBV3-1/TRBV3-2|TRBJ1-1
TGTGCCAGCAGCCAAGATCGACATGCGAACACTGAAGCTTTCTTT
CASSQDRHANTEAFF
>-|TRBD1|TRBV18|TRBJ1-5
TGTGCCAGCTCACCGATCGGGGAACAGGGGCAGCCCCAGCATTTT
CASSPIGEQGQPQHF
>-|-|TRBV6-1|TRBJ1-6
TGTGCCAGCAGTGCCCCCCAGGGAAACTCCTATAATTCACCCCTCCACTTT
CASSAPQGNSYNSPLHF